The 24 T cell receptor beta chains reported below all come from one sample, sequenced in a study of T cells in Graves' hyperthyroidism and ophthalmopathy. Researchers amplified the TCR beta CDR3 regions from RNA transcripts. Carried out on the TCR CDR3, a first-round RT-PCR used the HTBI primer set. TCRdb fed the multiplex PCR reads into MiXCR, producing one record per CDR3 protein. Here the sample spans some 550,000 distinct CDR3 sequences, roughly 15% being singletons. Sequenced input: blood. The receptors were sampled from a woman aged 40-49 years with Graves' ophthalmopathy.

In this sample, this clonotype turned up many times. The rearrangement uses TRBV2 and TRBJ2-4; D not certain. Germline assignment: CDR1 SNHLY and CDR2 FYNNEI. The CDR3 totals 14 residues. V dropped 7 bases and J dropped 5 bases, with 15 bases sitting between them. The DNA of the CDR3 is TGTGCCAGCATGAGCTGGACCCCAGAAAACATTCAGTACTTC. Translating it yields CASMSWTPENIQYF.

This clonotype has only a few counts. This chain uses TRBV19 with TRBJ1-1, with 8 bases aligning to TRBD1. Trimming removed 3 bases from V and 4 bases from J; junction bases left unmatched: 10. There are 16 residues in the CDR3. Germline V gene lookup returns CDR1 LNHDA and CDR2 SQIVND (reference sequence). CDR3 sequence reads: CASSIGQGARFTEAFF. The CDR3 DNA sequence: TGTGCCAGTAGTATCGGACAGGGAGCAAGGTTCACTGAAGCTTTCTTT. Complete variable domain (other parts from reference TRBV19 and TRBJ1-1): DGGITQSPKYLFRKEGQNVTLSCEQNLNHDAMYWYRQDPGQGLRLIYYSQIVNDFQKGDIAEGYSVSREKKESFPLTVTSAQKNPTAFYLCASSIGQGARFTEAFFGQGTRLTVV.

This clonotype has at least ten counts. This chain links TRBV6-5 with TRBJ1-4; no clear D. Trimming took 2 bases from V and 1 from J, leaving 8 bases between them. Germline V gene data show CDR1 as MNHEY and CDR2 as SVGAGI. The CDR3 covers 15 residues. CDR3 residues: CASSYLVGTNEKLFF. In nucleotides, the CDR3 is TGTGCCAGCAGTTACCTGGTGGGAACTAATGAAAAACTGTTTTTT.

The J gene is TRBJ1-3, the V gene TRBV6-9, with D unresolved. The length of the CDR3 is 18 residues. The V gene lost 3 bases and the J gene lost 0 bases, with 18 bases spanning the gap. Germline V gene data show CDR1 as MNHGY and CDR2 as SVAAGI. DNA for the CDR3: TGTGCCAGCAGTTACGGAGCTAAGGGATTTTACTCTGGAAACACCATATATTTT. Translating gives CASSYGAKGFYSGNTIYF.

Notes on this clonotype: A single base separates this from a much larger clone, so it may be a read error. The CDR3 sequence is CGALIRDRGLLDIQYF. The CDR3 bases are TGCGGTGCTTTAATCAGGGACAGGGGGCTTCTGGACATTCAGTACTTC. The chain recombines TRBV20-1 with TRBJ2-4, with TRBD1 identical over 12 bases. This CDR3 contains 16 residues. Germline CDR1 is DFQATT and CDR2 is SNEGSKA (reference sequence).

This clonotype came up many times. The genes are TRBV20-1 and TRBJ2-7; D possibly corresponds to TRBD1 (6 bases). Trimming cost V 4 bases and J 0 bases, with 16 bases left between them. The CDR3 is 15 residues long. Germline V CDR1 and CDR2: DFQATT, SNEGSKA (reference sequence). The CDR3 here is CSAKGVGAPSYEQYF. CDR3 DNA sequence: TGCAGTGCTAAGGGGGTCGGAGCCCCCTCCTACGAGCAGTACTTC.

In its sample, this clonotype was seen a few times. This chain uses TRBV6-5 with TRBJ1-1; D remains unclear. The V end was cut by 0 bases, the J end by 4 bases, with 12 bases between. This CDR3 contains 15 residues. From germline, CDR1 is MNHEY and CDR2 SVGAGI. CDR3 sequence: CASSYSYREGTEAFF. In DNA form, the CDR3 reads TGTGCCAGCAGTTACTCGTATAGGGAAGGCACTGAAGCTTTCTTT.

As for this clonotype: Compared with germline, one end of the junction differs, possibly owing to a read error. The CDR3 here is CATTRGGYNGQFF. In DNA, the CDR3 is TGTGCCACCACCAGGGGGGGATACAATGGGCAGTTCTTC. The chain has TRBV15 and TRBJ2-1; D assignment may be TRBD1 or TRBD2 (7 bases each). The CDR3 length is 13 residues. The germline gives CDR1 LNHNV, CDR2 YYDKDF (reference sequence).

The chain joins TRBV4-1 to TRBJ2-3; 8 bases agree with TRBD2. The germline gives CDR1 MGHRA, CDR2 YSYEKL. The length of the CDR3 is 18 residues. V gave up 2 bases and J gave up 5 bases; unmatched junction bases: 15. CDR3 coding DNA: TGCGCCAGCAGCCAAACTCCTAAGTGGGGACTAGAGATAGATACGCAGTATTTT. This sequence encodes CASSQTPKWGLEIDTQYF.

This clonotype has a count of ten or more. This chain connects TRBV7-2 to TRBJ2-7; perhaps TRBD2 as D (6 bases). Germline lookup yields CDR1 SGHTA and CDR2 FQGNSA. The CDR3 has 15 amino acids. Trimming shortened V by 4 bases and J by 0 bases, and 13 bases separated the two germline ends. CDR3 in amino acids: CASSSGWGLSYEQYF. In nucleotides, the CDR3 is TGTGCCAGCAGCTCGGGGTGGGGACTCTCCTACGAGCAGTACTTC.

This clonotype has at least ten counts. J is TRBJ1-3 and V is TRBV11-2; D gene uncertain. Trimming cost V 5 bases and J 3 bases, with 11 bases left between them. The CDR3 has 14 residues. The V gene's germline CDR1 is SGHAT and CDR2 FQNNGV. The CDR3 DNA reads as TGTGCCAGCAGCCCCCAACGGTTTGGAAACACCATATATTTT. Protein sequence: CASSPQRFGNTIYF.

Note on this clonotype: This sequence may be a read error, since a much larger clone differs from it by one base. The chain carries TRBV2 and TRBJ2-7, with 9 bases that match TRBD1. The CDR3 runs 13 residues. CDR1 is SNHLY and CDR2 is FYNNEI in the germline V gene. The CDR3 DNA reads TGTGCCAGCAGGGTACAGGGGGCTGGCGAGCGGTACTTC. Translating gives CASRVQGAGERYF.

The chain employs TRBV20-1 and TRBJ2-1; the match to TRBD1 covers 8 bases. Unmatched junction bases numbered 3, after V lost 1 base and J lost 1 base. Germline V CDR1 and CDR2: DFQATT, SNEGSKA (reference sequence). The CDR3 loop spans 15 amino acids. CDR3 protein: CSARGTGGSYNEQFF. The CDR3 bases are TGCAGTGCTAGAGGTACAGGGGGATCCTACAATGAGCAGTTCTTC.

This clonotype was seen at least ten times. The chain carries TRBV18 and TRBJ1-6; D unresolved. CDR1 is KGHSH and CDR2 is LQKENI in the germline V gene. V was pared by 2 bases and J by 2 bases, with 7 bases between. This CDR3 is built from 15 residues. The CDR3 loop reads CASSPTDPYNSPLHF. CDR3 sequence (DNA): TGTGCCAGCTCACCAACGGACCCCTATAATTCACCCCTCCACTTT.

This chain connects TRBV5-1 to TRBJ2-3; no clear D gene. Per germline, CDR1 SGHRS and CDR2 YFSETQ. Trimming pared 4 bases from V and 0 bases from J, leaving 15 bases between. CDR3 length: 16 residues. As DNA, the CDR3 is TGCGCCAGCAGCCCCTACACCTCTTTTAGCACAGATACGCAGTATTTT. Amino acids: CASSPYTSFSTDTQYF.

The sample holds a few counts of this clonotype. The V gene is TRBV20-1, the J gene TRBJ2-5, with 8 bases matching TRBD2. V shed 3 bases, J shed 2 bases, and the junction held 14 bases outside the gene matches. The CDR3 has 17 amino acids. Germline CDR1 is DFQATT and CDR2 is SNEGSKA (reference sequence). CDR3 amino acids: CSASGRGGKSVQETQYF. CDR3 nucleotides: TGCAGTGCTAGCGGTCGGGGGGGCAAGTCGGTACAAGAGACCCAGTACTTC.

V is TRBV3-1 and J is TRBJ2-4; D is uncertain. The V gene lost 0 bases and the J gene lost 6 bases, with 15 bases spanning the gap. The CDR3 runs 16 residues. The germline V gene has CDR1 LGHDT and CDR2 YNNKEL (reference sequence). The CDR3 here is CASSQDGRRRINIQYF. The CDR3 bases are TGTGCCAGCAGCCAAGATGGCAGGAGAAGAATAAACATTCAGTACTTC.

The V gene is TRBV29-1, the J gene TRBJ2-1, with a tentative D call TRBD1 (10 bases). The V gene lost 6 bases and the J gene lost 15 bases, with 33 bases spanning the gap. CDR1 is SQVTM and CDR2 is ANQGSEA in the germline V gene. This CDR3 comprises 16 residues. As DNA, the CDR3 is TGCAGCGTGGTACCGGGACAGGGGATATATAGCGGGAGTTGGTTCTTC. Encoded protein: CSVVPGQGIYSGSWFF.

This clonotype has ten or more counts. CDR3 nucleotide sequence: TGTGCCAGCAGCCAAGTGACAGGGGGCACCGGGGAGCTGTTTTTT. Translation: CASSQVTGGTGELFF. The chain employs TRBV3-1 and TRBJ2-2, with 9 bases matching TRBD1. CDR1 and CDR2 from the germline V gene are LGHDT and YNNKEL (reference sequence). V gave up 1 base and J gave up 4 bases; unmatched junction bases: 1. The CDR3 loop spans 15 amino acids.

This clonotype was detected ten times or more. The CDR3 protein is CASSQRPVDQPQHF. CDR3 bases: TGTGCCAGCAGCCAACGCCCAGTAGATCAGCCCCAGCATTTT. This chain joins TRBV3-1 and TRBJ1-5; D is uncertain. V was cut by 2 bases and J by 5 bases, with 10 bases left in between. CDR3 length equals 14 residues. Germline CDR1 and CDR2: LGHDT and YNNKEL (reference sequence). The variable domain in full, completed from reference TRBV3-1 and TRBJ1-5, reads DTAVSQTPKYLVTQMGNDKSIKCEQNLGHDTMYWYKQDSKKFLKIMFSYNNKELIINETVPNRFSPKSPDKAHLNLHINSLELGDSAVYFCASSQRPVDQPQHFGDGTRLSIL.

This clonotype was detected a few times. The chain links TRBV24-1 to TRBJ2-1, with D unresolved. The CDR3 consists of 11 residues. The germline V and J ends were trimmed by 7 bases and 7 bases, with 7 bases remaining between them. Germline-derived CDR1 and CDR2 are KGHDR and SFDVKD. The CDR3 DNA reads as TGTGCCACCAGCCTTGGGAATGAGCAGTTCTTC. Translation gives CATSLGNEQFF.

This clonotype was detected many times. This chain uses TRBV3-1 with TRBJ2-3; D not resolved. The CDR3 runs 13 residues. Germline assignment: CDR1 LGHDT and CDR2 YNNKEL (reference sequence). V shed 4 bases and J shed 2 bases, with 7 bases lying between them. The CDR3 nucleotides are TGTGCCAGCAGCCCCAGCGCCACAGATACGCAGTATTTT. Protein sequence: CASSPSATDTQYF.

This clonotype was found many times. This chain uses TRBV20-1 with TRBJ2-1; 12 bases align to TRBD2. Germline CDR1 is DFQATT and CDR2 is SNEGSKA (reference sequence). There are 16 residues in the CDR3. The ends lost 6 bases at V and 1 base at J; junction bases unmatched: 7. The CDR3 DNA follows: TGCAGTGCCCACACTAGCGGGGGGACGTCCTACAATGAGCAGTTCTTC. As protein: CSAHTSGGTSYNEQFF.

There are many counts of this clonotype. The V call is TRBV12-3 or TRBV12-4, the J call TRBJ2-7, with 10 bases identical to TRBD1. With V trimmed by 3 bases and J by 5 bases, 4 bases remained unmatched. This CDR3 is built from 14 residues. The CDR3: CASSLTGGKDEQYF. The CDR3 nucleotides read TGTGCCAGCAGTTTGACAGGGGGCAAGGACGAGCAGTACTTC.